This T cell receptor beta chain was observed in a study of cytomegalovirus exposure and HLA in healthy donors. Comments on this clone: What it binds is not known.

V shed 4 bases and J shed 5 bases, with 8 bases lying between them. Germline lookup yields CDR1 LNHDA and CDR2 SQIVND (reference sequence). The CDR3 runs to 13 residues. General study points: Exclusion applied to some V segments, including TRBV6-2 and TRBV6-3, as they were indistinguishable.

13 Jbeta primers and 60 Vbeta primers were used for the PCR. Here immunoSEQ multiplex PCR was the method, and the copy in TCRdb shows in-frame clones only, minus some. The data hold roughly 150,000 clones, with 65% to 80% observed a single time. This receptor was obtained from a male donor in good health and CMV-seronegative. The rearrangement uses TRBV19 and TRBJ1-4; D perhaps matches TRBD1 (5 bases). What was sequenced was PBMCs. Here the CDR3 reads CASSRQLNEKLFF. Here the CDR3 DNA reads TGTGCCAGTAGTAGACAGCTCAATGAAAAACTGTTTTTT.